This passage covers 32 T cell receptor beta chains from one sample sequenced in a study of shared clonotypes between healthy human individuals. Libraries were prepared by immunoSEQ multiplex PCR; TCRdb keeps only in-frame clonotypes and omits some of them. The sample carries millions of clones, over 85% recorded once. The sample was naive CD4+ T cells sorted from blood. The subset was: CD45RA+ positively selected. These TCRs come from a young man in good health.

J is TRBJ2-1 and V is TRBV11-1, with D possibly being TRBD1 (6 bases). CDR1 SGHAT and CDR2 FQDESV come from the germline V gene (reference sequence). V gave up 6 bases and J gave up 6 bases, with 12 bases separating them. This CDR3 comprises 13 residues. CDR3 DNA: TGTGCCAGCAGATCTACAGGGACCAATGAGCAGTTCTTC. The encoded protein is CASRSTGTNEQFF.

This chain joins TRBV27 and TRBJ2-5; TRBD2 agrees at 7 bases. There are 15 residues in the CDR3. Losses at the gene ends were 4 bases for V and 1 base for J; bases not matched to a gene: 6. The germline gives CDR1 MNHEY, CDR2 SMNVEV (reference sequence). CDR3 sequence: CASSSPGGPQETQYF. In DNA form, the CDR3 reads TGTGCCAGCAGTTCCCCGGGGGGACCCCAAGAGACCCAGTACTTC.

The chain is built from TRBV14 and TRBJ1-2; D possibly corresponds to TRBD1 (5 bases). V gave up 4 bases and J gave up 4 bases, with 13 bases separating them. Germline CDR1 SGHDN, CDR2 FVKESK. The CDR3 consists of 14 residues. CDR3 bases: TGTGCCAGCAGCCGCCAGGGTTTGGGCTATGGCTACACCTTC. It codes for CASSRQGLGYGYTF. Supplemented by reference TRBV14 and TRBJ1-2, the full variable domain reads EAGVTQFPSHSVIEKGQTVTLRCDPISGHDNLYWYRRVMGKEIKFLLHFVKESKQDESGMPNNRFLAERTGGTYSTLKVQPAELEDSGVYFCASSRQGLGYGYTFGSGTRLTVV.

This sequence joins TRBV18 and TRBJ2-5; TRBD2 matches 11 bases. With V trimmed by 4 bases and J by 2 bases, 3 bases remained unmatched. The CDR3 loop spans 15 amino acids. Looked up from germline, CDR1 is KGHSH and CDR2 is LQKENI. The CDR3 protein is CASSRLAGTQETQYF. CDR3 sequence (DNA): TGTGCCAGCTCACGACTAGCGGGGACGCAAGAGACCCAGTACTTC.

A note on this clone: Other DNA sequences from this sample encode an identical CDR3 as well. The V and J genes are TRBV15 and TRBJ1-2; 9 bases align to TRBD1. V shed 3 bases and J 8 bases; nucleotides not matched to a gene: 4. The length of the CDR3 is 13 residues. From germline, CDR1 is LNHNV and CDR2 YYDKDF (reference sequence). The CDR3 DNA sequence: TGTGCCACCAGCAGGGGGACAGGGTACGGCTACACCTTC. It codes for CATSRGTGYGYTF.

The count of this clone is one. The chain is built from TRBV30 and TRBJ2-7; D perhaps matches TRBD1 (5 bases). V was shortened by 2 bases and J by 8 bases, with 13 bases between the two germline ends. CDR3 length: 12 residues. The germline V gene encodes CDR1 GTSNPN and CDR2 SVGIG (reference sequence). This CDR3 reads CAWSLPGLQQYF. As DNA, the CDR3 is TGTGCCTGGAGTCTCCCAGGGCTGCAGCAGTACTTC.

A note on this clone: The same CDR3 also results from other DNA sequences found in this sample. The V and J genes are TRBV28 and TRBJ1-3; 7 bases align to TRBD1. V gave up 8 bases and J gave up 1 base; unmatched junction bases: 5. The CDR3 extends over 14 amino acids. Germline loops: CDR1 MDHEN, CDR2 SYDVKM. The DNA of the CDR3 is TGTGCCAGCGGACTACAGGGGTCTGGAAACACCATATATTTT. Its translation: CASGLQGSGNTIYF.

The CDR3 loop is CASSLNGYNEQFF. Here the CDR3 DNA reads TGTGCCAGCAGCTTAAATGGGTACAATGAGCAGTTCTTC. The rearrangement uses TRBV7-6 and TRBJ2-1; D is ambiguous. CDR3 size: 13 residues. Trimming shortened V by 2 bases and J by 4 bases, and 6 bases separated the two germline ends. The germline gives CDR1 SGHVS, CDR2 FNYEAQ.

CDR3 protein: CASSLRGLTDTQYF. The CDR3 bases are TGTGCCAGCAGCTTGAGGGGTCTCACAGATACGCAGTATTTT. This sequence joins TRBV5-8 and TRBJ2-3; D possibly corresponds to TRBD1 (5 bases). Trimming removed 1 base from V and 2 bases from J, with 8 bases in between. CDR1 is SGHTS, CDR2 YDEGEE, per germline. The CDR3 sequence is 14 residues long.

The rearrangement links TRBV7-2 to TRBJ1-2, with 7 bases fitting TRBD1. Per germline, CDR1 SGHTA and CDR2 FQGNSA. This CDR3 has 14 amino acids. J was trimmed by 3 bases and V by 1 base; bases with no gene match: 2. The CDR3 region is CASSLDDRDYGYTF. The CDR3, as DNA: TGTGCCAGCAGCTTAGATGACAGGGACTATGGCTACACCTTC.

This CDR3 is CASSLVQGGPQETQYF. The CDR3 bases are TGTGCCAGCAGCTTGGTACAGGGGGGGCCTCAAGAGACCCAGTACTTC. The V call is TRBV5-4, the J call TRBJ2-5; D might be TRBD1 (8 bases). Trimming took 0 bases from V and 2 from J, leaving 14 bases between them. Germline loops: CDR1 SGHNT, CDR2 YYREEE (reference sequence). This CDR3 has 16 amino acids.

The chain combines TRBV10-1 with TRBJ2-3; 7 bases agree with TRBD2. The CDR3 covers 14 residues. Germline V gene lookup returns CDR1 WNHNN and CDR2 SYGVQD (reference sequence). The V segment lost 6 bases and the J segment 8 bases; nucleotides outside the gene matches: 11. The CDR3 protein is CASSGGTEAGTQYF. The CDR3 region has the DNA TGCGCCAGCAGCGGGGGGACCGAGGCCGGTACGCAGTATTTT.

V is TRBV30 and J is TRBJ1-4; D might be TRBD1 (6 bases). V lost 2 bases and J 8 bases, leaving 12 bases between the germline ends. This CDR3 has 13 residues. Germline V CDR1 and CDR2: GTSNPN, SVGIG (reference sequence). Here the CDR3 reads CAWSRGYGEKLFF. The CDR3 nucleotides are TGTGCCTGGAGTAGGGGGTATGGGGAAAAACTGTTTTTT.

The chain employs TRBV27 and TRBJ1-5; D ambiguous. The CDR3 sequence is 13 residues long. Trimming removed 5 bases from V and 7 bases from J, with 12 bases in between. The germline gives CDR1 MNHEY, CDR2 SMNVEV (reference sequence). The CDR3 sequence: CASSPGVWQPQHF. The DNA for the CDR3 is TGTGCCAGCAGTCCCGGGGTGTGGCAGCCCCAGCATTTT.

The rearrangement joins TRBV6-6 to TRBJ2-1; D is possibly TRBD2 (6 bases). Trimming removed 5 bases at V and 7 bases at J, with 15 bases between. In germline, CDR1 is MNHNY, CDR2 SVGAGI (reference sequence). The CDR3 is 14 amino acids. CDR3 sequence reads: CASSRLFGGNEQFF. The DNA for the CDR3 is TGTGCCAGCAGTCGACTCTTTGGGGGGAATGAGCAGTTCTTC.

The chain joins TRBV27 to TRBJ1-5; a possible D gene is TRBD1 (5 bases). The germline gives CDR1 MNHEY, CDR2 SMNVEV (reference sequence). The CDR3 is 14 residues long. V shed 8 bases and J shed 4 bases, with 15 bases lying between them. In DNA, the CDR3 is TGTGCCAGCCGTCCTGACAGAGTTAATCAGCCCCAGCATTTT. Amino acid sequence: CASRPDRVNQPQHF.

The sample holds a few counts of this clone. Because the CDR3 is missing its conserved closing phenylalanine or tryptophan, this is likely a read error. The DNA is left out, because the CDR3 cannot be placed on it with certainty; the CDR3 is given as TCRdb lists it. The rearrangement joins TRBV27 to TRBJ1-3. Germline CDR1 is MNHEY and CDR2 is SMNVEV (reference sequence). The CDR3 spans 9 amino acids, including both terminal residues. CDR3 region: CASSPRGPA.

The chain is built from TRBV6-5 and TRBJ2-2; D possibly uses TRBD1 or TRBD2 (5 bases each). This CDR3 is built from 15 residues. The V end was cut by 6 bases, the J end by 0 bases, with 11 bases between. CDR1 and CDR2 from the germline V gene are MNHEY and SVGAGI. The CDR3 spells CASRWDPANTGELFF. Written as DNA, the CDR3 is TGTGCCAGCAGGTGGGACCCCGCGAACACCGGGGAGCTGTTTTTT.

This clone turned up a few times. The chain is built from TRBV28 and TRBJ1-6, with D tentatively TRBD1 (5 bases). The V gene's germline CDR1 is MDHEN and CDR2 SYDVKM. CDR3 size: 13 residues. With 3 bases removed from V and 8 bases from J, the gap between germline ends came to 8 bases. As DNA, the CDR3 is TGTGCCAGCAGTTTGAGGGACGATTCACCCCTCCACTTT. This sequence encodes CASSLRDDSPLHF. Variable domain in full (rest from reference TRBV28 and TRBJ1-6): DVKVTQSSRYLVKRTGEKVFLECVQDMDHENMFWYRQDPGLGLRLIYFSYDVKMKEKGDIPEGYSVSREKKERFSLILESASTNQTSMYLCASSLRDDSPLHFGNGTRLTVT.

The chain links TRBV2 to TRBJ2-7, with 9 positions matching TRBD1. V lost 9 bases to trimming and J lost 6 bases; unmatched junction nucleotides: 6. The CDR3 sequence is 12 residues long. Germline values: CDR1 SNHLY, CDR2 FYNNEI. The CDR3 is CASTGQGGEQYF. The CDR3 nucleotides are TGTGCCAGTACGGGACAGGGCGGCGAGCAGTACTTC.

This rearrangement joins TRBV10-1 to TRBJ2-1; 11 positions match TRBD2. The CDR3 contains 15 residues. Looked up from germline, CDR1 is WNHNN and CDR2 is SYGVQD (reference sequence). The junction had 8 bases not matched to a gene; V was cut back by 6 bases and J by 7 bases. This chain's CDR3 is CASSNLLAGVNEQFF. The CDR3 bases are TGCGCCAGCAGCAACTTACTAGCGGGAGTGAATGAGCAGTTCTTC.

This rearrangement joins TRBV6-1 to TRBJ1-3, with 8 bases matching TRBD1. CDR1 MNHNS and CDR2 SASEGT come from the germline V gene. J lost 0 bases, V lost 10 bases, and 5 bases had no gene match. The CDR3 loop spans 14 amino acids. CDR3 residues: CATEDRDSGNTIYF. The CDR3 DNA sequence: TGTGCCACCGAGGACAGGGACTCTGGAAACACCATATATTTT.

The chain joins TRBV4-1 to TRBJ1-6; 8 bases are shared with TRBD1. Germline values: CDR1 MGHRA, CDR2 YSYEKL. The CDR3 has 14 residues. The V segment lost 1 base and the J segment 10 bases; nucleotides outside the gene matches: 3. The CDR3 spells CASSQGTGSSPLHF. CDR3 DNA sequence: TGCGCCAGCAGCCAAGGGACAGGGTCCTCACCCCTCCACTTT.

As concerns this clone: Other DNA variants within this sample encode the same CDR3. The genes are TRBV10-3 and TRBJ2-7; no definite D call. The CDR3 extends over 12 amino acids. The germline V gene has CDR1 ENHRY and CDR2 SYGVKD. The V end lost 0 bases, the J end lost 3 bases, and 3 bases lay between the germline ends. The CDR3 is CAISESNYEQYF. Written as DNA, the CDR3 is TGTGCCATCAGTGAGTCGAACTACGAGCAGTACTTC.

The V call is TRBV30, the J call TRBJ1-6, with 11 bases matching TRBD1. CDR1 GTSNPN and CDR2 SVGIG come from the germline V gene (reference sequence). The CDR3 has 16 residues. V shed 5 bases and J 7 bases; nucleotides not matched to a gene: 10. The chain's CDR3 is CAWGRPGQGVNSPLHF. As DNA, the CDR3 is TGTGCCTGGGGTCGCCCGGGACAGGGGGTGAATTCACCCCTCCACTTT.

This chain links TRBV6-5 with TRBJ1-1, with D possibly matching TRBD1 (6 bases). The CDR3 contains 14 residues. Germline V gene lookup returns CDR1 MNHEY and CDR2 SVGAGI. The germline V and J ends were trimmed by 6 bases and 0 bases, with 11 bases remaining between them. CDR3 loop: CASSRGGLNTEAFF. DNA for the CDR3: TGTGCCAGCAGCCGAGGGGGGTTGAACACTGAAGCTTTCTTT.

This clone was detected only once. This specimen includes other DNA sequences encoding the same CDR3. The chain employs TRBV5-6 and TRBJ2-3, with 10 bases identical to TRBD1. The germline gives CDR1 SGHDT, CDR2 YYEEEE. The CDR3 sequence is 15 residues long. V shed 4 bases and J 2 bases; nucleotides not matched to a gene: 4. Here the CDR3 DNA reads TGTGCCAGCAGCCGGGACAGGGGATCCACAGATACGCAGTATTTT. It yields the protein CASSRDRGSTDTQYF. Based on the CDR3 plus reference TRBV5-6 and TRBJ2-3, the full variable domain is DAGVTQSPTHLIKTRGQQVTLRCSPKSGHDTVSWYQQALGQGPQFIFQYYEEEERQRGNFPDRFSGHQFPNYSSELNVNALLLGDSALYLCASSRDRGSTDTQYFGPGTRLTVL.

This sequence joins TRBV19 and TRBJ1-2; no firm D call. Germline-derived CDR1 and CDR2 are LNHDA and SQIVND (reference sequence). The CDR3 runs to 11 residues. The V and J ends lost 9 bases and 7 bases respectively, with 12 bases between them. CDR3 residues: CASETPGGYTF. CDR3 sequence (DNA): TGTGCCAGCGAAACCCCGGGTGGCTACACCTTC.

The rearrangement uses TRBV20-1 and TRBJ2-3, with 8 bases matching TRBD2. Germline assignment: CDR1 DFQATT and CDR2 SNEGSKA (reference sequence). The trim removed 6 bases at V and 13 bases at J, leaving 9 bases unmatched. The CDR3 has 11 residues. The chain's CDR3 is CSATPGLGEYF. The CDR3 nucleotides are TGCAGTGCCACGCCGGGACTAGGGGAGTATTTT.

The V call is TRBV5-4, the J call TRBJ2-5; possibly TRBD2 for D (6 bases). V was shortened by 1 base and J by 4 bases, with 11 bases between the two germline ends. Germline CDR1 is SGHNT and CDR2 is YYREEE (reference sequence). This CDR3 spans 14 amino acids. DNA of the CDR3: TGTGCCAGCAGCTTGTCGGCGGGACTAGAGACCCAGTACTTC. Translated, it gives CASSLSAGLETQYF.

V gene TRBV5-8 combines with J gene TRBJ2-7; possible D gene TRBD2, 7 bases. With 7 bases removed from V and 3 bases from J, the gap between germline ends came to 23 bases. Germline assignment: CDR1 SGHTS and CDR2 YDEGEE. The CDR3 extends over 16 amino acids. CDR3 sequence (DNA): TGTGCCAGCCGCCCACCGGTAGGGGGGGCGAGCTACGAGCAGTACTTC. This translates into CASRPPVGGASYEQYF.

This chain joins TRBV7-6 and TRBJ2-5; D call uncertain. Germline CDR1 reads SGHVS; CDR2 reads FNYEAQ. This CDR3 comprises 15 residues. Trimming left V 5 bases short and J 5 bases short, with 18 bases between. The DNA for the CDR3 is TGTGCCAGCAGCCGGCCGGGCCCCGTGACGGAGACCCAGTACTTC. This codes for CASSRPGPVTETQYF.